Following are 32 T cell receptor beta chains from one sample sequenced in a study of blood T cell repertoires in COVID-19. The protocol was immunoSEQ multiplex PCR, while the TCRdb copy is restricted to in-frame clones and leaves out a portion. The repertoire holds a few hundred thousand clones, with more than 75% as singletons. Source material: peripheral blood. Source of these receptors: a human donor in a cohort sampled during active COVID-19.

This clone was picked up one time. V is TRBV28 and J is TRBJ2-7; a possible D gene is TRBD1 (6 bases). The V and J ends lost 6 bases and 3 bases respectively, with 15 bases between them. Germline assignment: CDR1 MDHEN and CDR2 SYDVKM. The CDR3 runs to 14 residues. CDR3: CASSTDRPSYEQYF. Written as DNA, the CDR3 is TGTGCCAGCAGCACCGACAGGCCGAGCTACGAGCAGTACTTC.

This sequence joins TRBV19 and TRBJ2-7, with D possibly matching TRBD2 (5 bases). V gave up 5 bases and J gave up 0 bases, with 14 bases separating them. This CDR3 spans 15 amino acids. In germline, CDR1 is LNHDA, CDR2 SQIVND (reference sequence). The CDR3 bases are TGTGCCAGTAGTCCAGGACTCATGAGCTCCTACGAGCAGTACTTC. It specifies CASSPGLMSSYEQYF.

The chain couples TRBV2 to TRBJ1-1; 7 nucleotides match TRBD1. This CDR3 has 13 residues. Losses at the gene ends were 6 bases for V and 2 bases for J; bases not matched to a gene: 3. Germline V gene sequence: CDR1 SNHLY, CDR2 FYNNEI. CDR3 region: CASRTGINTEAFF. In DNA, the CDR3 is TGTGCCAGCAGGACAGGGATCAACACTGAAGCTTTCTTT.

This chain uses TRBV5-1 with TRBJ2-2; perhaps TRBD1 as D (6 bases). Germline V CDR1 and CDR2: SGHRS, YFSETQ. The CDR3 covers 14 residues. V lost 2 bases to trimming and J lost 7 bases, with 12 bases between them. The CDR3 sequence: CASSLGGELGELFF. The CDR3 nucleotides read TGCGCCAGCAGCTTAGGGGGAGAACTCGGGGAGCTGTTTTTT.

The rearrangement joins TRBV20-1 to TRBJ2-7; TRBD2 matches at 12 bases. Germline V gene sequence: CDR1 DFQATT, CDR2 SNEGSKA (reference sequence). This CDR3 region has 14 residues. The V and J ends lost 3 bases and 6 bases, in that order; junction bases with no gene match: 6. CDR3 in DNA: TGCAGTGCTAGTTCGACTAGCGGGGGCCTCGAGCAGTACTTC. Protein product: CSASSTSGGLEQYF.

The V call is TRBV5-6, the J call TRBJ1-6; D is unresolved. CDR1 is SGHDT and CDR2 is YYEEEE in the germline V gene. The CDR3 consists of 13 residues. Trimming took 4 bases from V and 9 from J, leaving 11 bases between them. CDR3 sequence: CASSGQEGSPLHF. CDR3 sequence (DNA): TGTGCCAGCAGCGGTCAGGAGGGTTCACCCCTCCACTTT.

The CDR3 protein is CASSPSGGETQYF. The CDR3 DNA sequence: TGTGCCAGCAGCCCTAGCGGGGGAGAGACCCAGTACTTC. V gene TRBV7-3 combines with J gene TRBJ2-5; 10 positions agree with TRBD2. V was clipped by 5 bases and J by 4 bases; unmatched bases: 1. The length of the CDR3 is 13 residues. Per germline, CDR1 SGHTA and CDR2 FQGTGA.

CDR3 region: CASSLAGGDTGELFF. As DNA, the CDR3 is TGTGCCAGCAGCTTAGCAGGGGGCGACACCGGGGAGCTGTTTTTT. The genes are TRBV7-2 and TRBJ2-2; 7 nucleotides match TRBD1. CDR1 and CDR2 from the germline V gene are SGHTA and FQGNSA. V was pared by 0 bases and J by 3 bases, with 1 base of the junction left unmatched. The CDR3 has 15 residues.

This chain's CDR3 is CASSPRYNEQFF. For the CDR3, the DNA is TGTGCCAGCAGCCCCCGGTACAATGAGCAGTTCTTC. The chain recombines TRBV7-9 with TRBJ2-1, with D hard to call. The CDR3 sequence is 12 residues long. Germline CDR1 SEHNR, CDR2 FQNEAQ (reference sequence). V lost 5 bases and J lost 4, with 6 bases in between.

The CDR3 nucleotides read TGTGCCTGGAGTGTACTAGCGGGAGGTGGTGAGACCCAGTACTTC. It codes for CAWSVLAGGGETQYF. J is TRBJ2-5 and V is TRBV30, with 12 bases that match TRBD2. The germline V gene encodes CDR1 GTSNPN and CDR2 SVGIG (reference sequence). CDR3 length: 15 amino acids. The V segment lost 0 bases and the J segment 5 bases; nucleotides outside the gene matches: 4.

The chain employs TRBV5-6 and TRBJ2-2, with TRBD1 matching over 8 bases. With V trimmed by 4 bases and J by 4 bases, 9 bases remained unmatched. This CDR3 is built from 16 residues. The germline CDR1 and CDR2 sequences are SGHDT and YYEEEE. As DNA, the CDR3 is TGTGCCAGCAGCCCAGACAGGGGCTGGGCCACCGGGGAGCTGTTTTTT. This codes for CASSPDRGWATGELFF.

The chain links TRBV27 to TRBJ1-5, with unresolved D. Trimming removed 1 base at V and 0 bases at J, with 7 bases between. This CDR3 has 15 amino acids. Germline V gene data show CDR1 as MNHEY and CDR2 as SMNVEV (reference sequence). Written as DNA, the CDR3 is TGTGCCAGCAGTTTATTCGGTATTAGCAATCAGCCCCAGCATTTT. It encodes CASSLFGISNQPQHF.

The sample holds a few counts of this clone. The chain has TRBV14 and TRBJ2-3; tentatively, D is TRBD1 (5 bases). The CDR3 contains 14 residues. Between the trimmed V and J ends, which lost 0 bases and 7 bases, there was a span of 11 bases. Germline CDR1 reads SGHDN; CDR2 reads FVKESK. CDR3 residues: CASSQDLQVHTQYF. The DNA for the CDR3 is TGTGCCAGCAGCCAAGACTTACAGGTCCATACGCAGTATTTT.

This chain connects TRBV6-5 to TRBJ1-5, with 7 bases lining up with TRBD1. The germline V gene has CDR1 MNHEY and CDR2 SVGAGI. V lost 7 bases to trimming and J lost 3 bases; unmatched junction nucleotides: 9. The CDR3 has 15 residues. The chain's CDR3 is CASMYRGGDNQPQHF. DNA for the CDR3: TGTGCCAGCATGTACAGGGGCGGGGACAATCAGCCCCAGCATTTT.

V is TRBV5-1 and J is TRBJ1-4, with TRBD1 matching over 10 bases. The CDR3 consists of 17 residues. Germline loops: CDR1 SGHRS, CDR2 YFSETQ. V was clipped by 4 bases and J by 8 bases; unmatched bases: 14. The chain's CDR3 is CASSAAPTGGLGEKLFF. The CDR3 DNA sequence: TGCGCCAGCAGCGCGGCTCCGACAGGGGGCTTAGGGGAAAAACTGTTTTTT.

This sequence joins TRBV18 and TRBJ2-1; 7 bases match TRBD1. V lost 3 bases to trimming and J lost 9 bases; unmatched junction nucleotides: 8. From germline, CDR1 is KGHSH and CDR2 LQKENI. CDR3 length: 14 amino acids. The CDR3 DNA reads TGTGCCAGCTCACCGGCACAGGGGAGAGGTGAGCAGTTCTTC. Its protein is CASSPAQGRGEQFF.

This rearrangement joins TRBV27 to TRBJ2-7; TRBD2 might be the D (6 bases). Trimming took 6 bases from V and 4 from J, leaving 13 bases between them. This CDR3 region has 13 residues. Germline V gene data show CDR1 as MNHEY and CDR2 as SMNVEV (reference sequence). CDR3 sequence: CASSPFRGYEQYF. The CDR3, as DNA: TGTGCCAGCAGCCCATTCCGGGGGTACGAGCAGTACTTC.

J is TRBJ2-5 and V is TRBV10-3; D call uncertain. Looked up from germline, CDR1 is ENHRY and CDR2 is SYGVKD. The germline V and J ends were trimmed by 2 bases and 5 bases, with 12 bases remaining between them. The CDR3 covers 14 residues. The CDR3, as DNA: TGTGCCATCAGTGAGACGCTATCTCCCGAGACCCAGTACTTC. It codes for CAISETLSPETQYF.

Only one count was recorded for this clone. CDR3 residues: CASSEETGVGQPQHF. CDR3 sequence (DNA): TGTGCCAGCAGTGAAGAGACGGGGGTCGGGCAGCCCCAGCATTTT. The V call is TRBV2, the J call TRBJ1-5; D perhaps matches TRBD1 (5 bases). Germline V gene lookup returns CDR1 SNHLY and CDR2 FYNNEI. The CDR3 extends over 15 amino acids. V lost 1 base and J lost 7, with 14 bases in between.

This clone came up a few times. The CDR3 region has the DNA TGTGCCAGTAGTATCTACGGACAGGGAGGTCAGCCCCAGCATTTT. Translation gives CASSIYGQGGQPQHF. This chain links TRBV19 with TRBJ1-5; TRBD1 agrees at 8 bases. V shed 3 bases and J 6 bases; nucleotides not matched to a gene: 7. The CDR3 extends over 15 amino acids. Germline lookup yields CDR1 LNHDA and CDR2 SQIVND (reference sequence).

Here the CDR3 reads CASSWTSRSRNNEQFF. The CDR3, as DNA: TGTGCCAGCAGTTGGACTAGCCGGAGCCGGAACAATGAGCAGTTCTTC. The chain combines TRBV2 with TRBJ2-1; 8 bases are shared with TRBD2. From germline, CDR1 is SNHLY and CDR2 FYNNEI. The V segment lost 5 bases and the J segment 5 bases; nucleotides outside the gene matches: 11. The CDR3 sequence is 16 residues long.

This chain uses TRBV5-1 with TRBJ2-7, with 9 bases lining up with TRBD2. The germline CDR1 and CDR2 sequences are SGHRS and YFSETQ. CDR3 length equals 15 residues. With V trimmed by 0 bases and J by 5 bases, 6 bases remained unmatched. Here the CDR3 reads CASSLGSSGNHEQYF. The CDR3 bases are TGCGCCAGCAGCTTGGGTTCTAGCGGGAATCACGAGCAGTACTTC.

This clone was picked up one time. The chain links TRBV27 to TRBJ1-6; D is undetermined. Germline V gene lookup returns CDR1 MNHEY and CDR2 SMNVEV (reference sequence). Trimming cost V 3 bases and J 12 bases, with 18 bases left between them. CDR3 length equals 15 residues. The DNA of the CDR3 is TGTGCCAGCAGTTTGATTTATAATTCACTTAAACCCCTCCACTTT. It specifies CASSLIYNSLKPLHF.

The chain employs TRBV30 and TRBJ2-3; 9 bases map to TRBD1. CDR1 and CDR2 from the germline V gene are GTSNPN and SVGIG (reference sequence). There are 17 residues in the CDR3. Trimming cost V 0 bases and J 0 bases; bases outside gene matches: 7. CDR3 in DNA: TGTGCCTGGAGTGTCGGGACAGGGAATCCCAGCACAGATACGCAGTATTTT. The encoded protein is CAWSVGTGNPSTDTQYF.

Only one count was recorded for this clone. The chain couples TRBV20-1 to TRBJ2-1, with TRBD2 identical over 8 bases. Germline assignment: CDR1 DFQATT and CDR2 SNEGSKA (reference sequence). The V gene end was trimmed by 3 bases and the J gene end by 9 bases; junction bases not matched to a gene: 7. The CDR3 is 13 residues long. Here the CDR3 reads CSASSSGSGEQFF. The DNA of the CDR3 is TGCAGTGCTAGTTCCAGCGGGAGTGGTGAGCAGTTCTTC.

V is TRBV28 and J is TRBJ1-3; 7 bases map to TRBD1. The CDR3 is made up of 15 amino acids. Unmatched junction bases numbered 8, after V lost 5 bases and J lost 4 bases. Germline lookup yields CDR1 MDHEN and CDR2 SYDVKM. In DNA form, the CDR3 reads TGTGCCAGCAGTCCCAGGGGGGCGGGAGGAAACACCATATATTTT. It encodes CASSPRGAGGNTIYF.

Worth noting for this clone: At the DNA level, this CDR3 is encoded by other sequences in the same sample as well. This chain connects TRBV7-2 to TRBJ1-5; D may be TRBD1 (6 bases). V was cut by 5 bases and J by 4 bases, with 15 bases left in between. The CDR3 spans 15 residues. CDR1 is SGHTA and CDR2 is FQGNSA in the germline V gene. The CDR3 is CASSPRGGRNQPQHF. CDR3 in DNA: TGTGCCAGCAGCCCCCGGGGGGGCCGGAATCAGCCCCAGCATTTT.

The chain has TRBV2 and TRBJ2-6; D unresolved. Germline CDR1 SNHLY, CDR2 FYNNEI. CDR3 length: 16 amino acids. V was cut by 4 bases and J by 2 bases, with 12 bases left in between. CDR3 protein: CASSATRSAGANVLTF. CDR3 in DNA: TGTGCCAGCAGTGCTACCAGGTCGGCTGGGGCCAACGTCCTGACTTTC.

This clone appeared once. The chain recombines TRBV7-9 with TRBJ2-7; 10 nucleotides agree with TRBD2. There are 16 residues in the CDR3. The germline gives CDR1 SEHNR, CDR2 FQNEAQ (reference sequence). The junction had 5 bases not matched to a gene; V was cut back by 1 base and J by 2 bases. The CDR3 loop reads CASSLGTSGFPYEQYF. CDR3 coding DNA: TGTGCCAGCAGCTTAGGGACTAGCGGCTTTCCCTACGAGCAGTACTTC.

The chain uses TRBV6-5 and TRBJ2-7; 8 bases are shared with TRBD2. The CDR3 runs to 13 residues. Germline CDR1 is MNHEY and CDR2 is SVGAGI. Losses at the gene ends were 0 bases for V and 9 bases for J; bases not matched to a gene: 4. The CDR3 spells CASSYSRLAGQYF. CDR3 bases: TGTGCCAGCAGTTACTCGAGGCTAGCGGGGCAGTACTTC.

This clone was seen once. The V call is TRBV28, the J call TRBJ2-7; 9 bases fit TRBD1. The CDR3 is made up of 13 amino acids. Unmatched junction bases numbered 3, after V lost 8 bases and J lost 1 base. CDR1 is MDHEN, CDR2 SYDVKM, per germline. CDR3 bases: TGTGCCAGCCGGACAGGGGCGTCCTACGAGCAGTACTTC. Amino acid sequence: CASRTGASYEQYF.

This sequence joins TRBV6-5 and TRBJ1-5, with 11 nucleotides matching TRBD1. V was clipped by 6 bases and J by 7 bases; unmatched bases: 5. Germline CDR1 is MNHEY and CDR2 is SVGAGI. The CDR3 consists of 14 residues. The CDR3 spells CASRDRGQGQPQHF. The CDR3, as DNA: TGTGCCAGCAGGGACAGGGGGCAGGGACAGCCCCAGCATTTT.